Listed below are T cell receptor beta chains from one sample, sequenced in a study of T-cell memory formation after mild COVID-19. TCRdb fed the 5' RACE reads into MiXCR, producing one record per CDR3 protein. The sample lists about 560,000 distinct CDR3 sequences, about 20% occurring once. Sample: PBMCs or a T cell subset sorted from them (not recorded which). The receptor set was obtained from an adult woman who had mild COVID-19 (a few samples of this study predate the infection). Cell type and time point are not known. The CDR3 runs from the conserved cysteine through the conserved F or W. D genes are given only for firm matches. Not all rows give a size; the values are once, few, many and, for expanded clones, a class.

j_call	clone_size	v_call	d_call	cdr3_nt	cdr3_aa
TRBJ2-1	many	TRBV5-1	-	TGCGCCAGCAGCTTAAAAGGGGCTTCGTATGAGCAGTTCTTC	CASSLKGASYEQFF
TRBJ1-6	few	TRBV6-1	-	TGTGCCAGCAGTGGAGGGGGAAGCGGGGATTCACCCCTCCACTTT	CASSGGGSGDSPLHF
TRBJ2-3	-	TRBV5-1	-	TGCGCCAGCAGCTTGGTCCCGAGCACAGATACGCAGTATTTT	CASSLVPSTDTQYF
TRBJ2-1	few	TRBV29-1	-	TGCAGCGTTGGGCCGGCTCGGGAGGAGCAGTTCTTC	CSVGPAREEQFF
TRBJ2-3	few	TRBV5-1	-	TGCGCCAGCAGCTTGCCAGGGAGAGCAGATACGCAGTATTTT	CASSLPGRADTQYF
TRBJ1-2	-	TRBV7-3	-	TGTGCCAGCAGCCCCCAGGCGGGCATCTACACCTTC	CASSPQAGIYTF
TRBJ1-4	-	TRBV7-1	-	TGTGCCAGCAGCTCGTTTTGGCCGGATCAGGGGATGGGGGAAAAACTGTTTTTT	CASSSFWPDQGMGEKLFF
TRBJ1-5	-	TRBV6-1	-	TGTGCCAGCACCACGGCGGTTCAGGGCAATCAGCCCCAGCATTTT	CASTTAVQGNQPQHF
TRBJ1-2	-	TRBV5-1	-	TGCGCCAGCAGCCCCCCGACGGTGGATGGCTACACCTTC	CASSPPTVDGYTF
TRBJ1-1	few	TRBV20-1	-	TGCAGTGCTAGCGTGCCCCCGATGAACACTGAAGCTTTCTTT	CSASVPPMNTEAFF
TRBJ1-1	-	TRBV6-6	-	TGTGCCAGCAGTTACTCAGGGGCGGGTTGGAACACTGAAGCTTTCTTT	CASSYSGAGWNTEAFF
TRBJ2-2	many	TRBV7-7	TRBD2	TGTGCTAGCAGCTTATTACCGGGAGGAGAGACCGGGGAGCTGTTTTTT	CASSLLPGGETGELFF
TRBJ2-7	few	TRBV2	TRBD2	TGTGCCAGCAGTGACCCCGGCGGGGGCTCCTACGAGCAGTACTTC	CASSDPGGGSYEQYF
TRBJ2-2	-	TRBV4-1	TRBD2	TGCGCCAGCAGCCAGGGAGCCGTGGGGCGGGGGGTGACCGGGGAGCTGTTTTTT	CASSQGAVGRGVTGELFF
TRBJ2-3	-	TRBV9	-	TGTGCCAGCAGCGTAGGGACAAATCTTAACACAGATACGCAGTATTTT	CASSVGTNLNTDTQYF
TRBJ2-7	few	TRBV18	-	TGTGCCAGCTCACCAACGACAGGTTCCTACGAGCAGTACTTC	CASSPTTGSYEQYF
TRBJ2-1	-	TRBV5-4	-	TGTGCCAGCAGCTTGGGACTAGAAAGGAATGAGCAGTTCTTC	CASSLGLERNEQFF
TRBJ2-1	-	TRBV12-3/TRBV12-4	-	TGTGCCAGCACAACTCAGGGTAACACCTACAATGAGCAGTTCTTC	CASTTQGNTYNEQFF
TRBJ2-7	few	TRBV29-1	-	TGCAGCGTTGGGCCCCCCTTAGCGAACGAGCAGTACTTC	CSVGPPLANEQYF
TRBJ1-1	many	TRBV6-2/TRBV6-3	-	TGTGCCAGCAGACCTCCGGGACATTGGGAGAACACTGAAGCTTTCTTT	CASRPPGHWENTEAFF
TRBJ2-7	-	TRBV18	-	TGTGCCAGCTCACAGAGTGGCGGGGCAACCTACGAGCAGTACTTC	CASSQSGGATYEQYF
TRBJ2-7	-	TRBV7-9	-	TGTGCCAGCAGCTCCACGCAGGGGTACGAGCAGTACTTC	CASSSTQGYEQYF
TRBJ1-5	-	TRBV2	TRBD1	TGTGCCAGCAGTAAGAGACAGGGGGATAAGCAGCCCCAGCATTTT	CASSKRQGDKQPQHF
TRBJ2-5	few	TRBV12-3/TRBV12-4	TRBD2	TGTGCCAGCAGTTTAGGGACTAGCGGGAGGGGAGAGACCCAGTACTTC	CASSLGTSGRGETQYF
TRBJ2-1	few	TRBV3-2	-	TGTGCCAGCAGCCAAGAAGGTGTAGCCGGGTCCCTGTACAATGAGCAGTTCTTC	CASSQEGVAGSLYNEQFF
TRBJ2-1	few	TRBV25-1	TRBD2	TGTGCCAGCAGCTCTGGAGGCGGGAGATCCTACAATGAGCAGTTCTTC	CASSSGGGRSYNEQFF
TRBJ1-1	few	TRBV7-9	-	TGTGCCAGCAGCCTCGAAGGTTGGATATTT	CASSLEGWIF
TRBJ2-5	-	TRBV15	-	TGTGCCACCAGCAGAGTCAGGGCGTGGGTGGAGACCCAGTACTTC	CATSRVRAWVETQYF
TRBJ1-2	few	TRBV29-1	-	TGCAGCGTTGTAAGGGTGGAGACTAACTATGGCTACACCTTC	CSVVRVETNYGYTF
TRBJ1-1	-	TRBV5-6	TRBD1	TGTGCCAGCAGCACCGGACAGGCCCTGAACACTGAAGCTTTCTTT	CASSTGQALNTEAFF
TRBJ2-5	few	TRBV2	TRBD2	TGTGCCAGCAGGAGAATTAGCGGGAGTGCTCTTCTGGAGACCCAGTACTTC	CASRRISGSALLETQYF
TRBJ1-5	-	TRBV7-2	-	TGTGCCAGCAGCTTATCTCGGGGGAATCAGCCCCAGCATTTT	CASSLSRGNQPQHF
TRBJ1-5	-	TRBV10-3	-	TGTGCCATCAGTGAGTTTGGAGAGCCCCAGCATTTT	CAISEFGEPQHF
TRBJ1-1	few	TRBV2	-	TGTGCCAGCAGTGGGACAGCGAGGAACACTGAAGCTTTCTTT	CASSGTARNTEAFF
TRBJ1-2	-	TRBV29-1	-	TGCAGCGTTGATGGAGGCTATGGCTACACCTTC	CSVDGGYGYTF
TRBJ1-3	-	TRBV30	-	TGTGCCTGGGGAGATGGGACAATCTCTGGAAACACCATATATTTT	CAWGDGTISGNTIYF
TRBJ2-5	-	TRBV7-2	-	TGTGCCAGCAGCTCCTCGCGGGGCAACCAAGAGACCCAGTACTTC	CASSSSRGNQETQYF
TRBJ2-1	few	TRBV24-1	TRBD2	TGTGCCACCAGTAAGACTAGCGGGAGGGCCAGTGAGCAGTTCTTC	CATSKTSGRASEQFF
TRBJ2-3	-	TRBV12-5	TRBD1	TGTGCTAGTGACCAGGGGGCGTCAAGAGATACGCAGTATTTT	CASDQGASRDTQYF
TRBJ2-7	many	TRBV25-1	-	TGTGCCAGCAAAACAGAATCCTACGAGCAGTACTTC	CASKTESYEQYF
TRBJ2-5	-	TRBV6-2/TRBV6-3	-	TGTGCCAGCAGACCCTGGACTGACAGACAAGAGACCCAGTACTTC	CASRPWTDRQETQYF
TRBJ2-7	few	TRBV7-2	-	TGTGCCAGCAGCCCCGTACTTGGGCCAGGGTTGGGCGAGCAGTACTTC	CASSPVLGPGLGEQYF
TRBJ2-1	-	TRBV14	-	TGTGCCAGCAGCCTTCGGGACACATACAATGAGCAGTTCTTC	CASSLRDTYNEQFF
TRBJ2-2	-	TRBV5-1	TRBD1	TGCGCCAGCAGCTTGACAGGGGATAACACCGGGGAGCTGTTTTTT	CASSLTGDNTGELFF
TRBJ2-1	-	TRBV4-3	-	TGCGCCAGCAGCCAAGGAGCGGTAGCTAGTGAGCAGTTCTTC	CASSQGAVASEQFF
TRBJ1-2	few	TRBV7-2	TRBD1	TGTGCCAGCAGCGCCAACAGGGGACTAAATGGCTACACCTTC	CASSANRGLNGYTF
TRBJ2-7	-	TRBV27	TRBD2	TGTGCCAGCAGTTTATCGCCCCGGTCGCTAGCGGGAGTCTACTACGAGCAGTACTTC	CASSLSPRSLAGVYYEQYF
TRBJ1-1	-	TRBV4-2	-	TGTGCCAGCAGCCAAGATCGTGTGGACACTGAAGCTTTCTTT	CASSQDRVDTEAFF
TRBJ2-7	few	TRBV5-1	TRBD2	TGCGCCAGCAGCTTGCGGACTAGCGGGGGGGGACACGAGCAGTACTTC	CASSLRTSGGGHEQYF
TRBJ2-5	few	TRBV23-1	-	TGCGCCAGCAGTGACGGGAGCCAAGAGACCCAGTACTTC	CASSDGSQETQYF